Listed below are T cell receptor beta chains from one sample, sequenced in a study of CD8 T cells in Susac syndrome. TCRdb fed the immunoSEQ multiplex PCR reads into MiXCR, producing one record per CDR3 protein. The table lists some 300,000 distinct CDR3 sequences, approximately 91% of them singletons. Sequenced: CD8+ T cells from PBMCs. The receptors were gathered from a human donor with multiple sclerosis. The CDR3 runs from the conserved cysteine through the conserved F or W. A D gene is named only where the DNA matches it firmly. Clone size is not always given. Where it is, it says once, few, many or a class for expanded clones.

v_gene	d_gene	j_gene	abundance	CDR3aa
TRBV29-1	.	TRBJ1-1	.	CSVAITEAFF
TRBV30	.	TRBJ2-1	.	CAWSPVNEQFF
TRBV2	.	TRBJ2-7	.	CASGDLESSYEQYF
TRBV4-3	TRBD2	TRBJ2-1	once	CASSRGSGSEQFF
TRBV27	TRBD2	TRBJ2-1	.	CASSVLLAGGPGGNEQFF
TRBV7-2	.	TRBJ1-5	few	CASSQKNQPQHF
TRBV20-1	.	TRBJ2-1	.	CSARGQITPNEQFF
TRBV28	.	TRBJ1-3	.	CASSPLLAGNTIYF
TRBV5-1	.	TRBJ2-5	.	CASSLGDQETQYF
TRBV12-5	TRBD1	TRBJ2-7	.	CASGLEYDRVDEQYF
TRBV9	TRBD1	TRBJ2-2	.	CASSSRTGDTGELFF
TRBV6-2/TRBV6-3	.	TRBJ1-1	.	CASSYSQAGPEAFF
TRBV15	TRBD2	TRBJ2-7	.	CATSRGYRGDPYEQYF
TRBV7-3	TRBD2	TRBJ2-2	.	CASSPLAGVAGELFF
TRBV6-2/TRBV6-3	TRBD1	TRBJ2-7	.	CASSYQGQGAYEQYF
TRBV12-3/TRBV12-4	TRBD2	TRBJ2-5	.	CASSPGLAGGNPQYF
TRBV29-1	.	TRBJ2-7	.	CSVDRWDSNEQYF
TRBV7-8	.	TRBJ1-1	few	CASSLVLAVRTEAFF
TRBV6-5	TRBD2	TRBJ2-1	.	CASSLTSGEYNEQFF
TRBV5-1	TRBD1	TRBJ2-5	.	CASSLDGTGGQTQYF
TRBV6-2/TRBV6-3	TRBD1	TRBJ2-7	.	CASSYPRTGDQSYEQYF
TRBV12-3/TRBV12-4	TRBD2	TRBJ2-2	.	CASSPYQNDLAARTGELFF
TRBV6-5	.	TRBJ1-1	once	CASSYSRQVEAFF
TRBV3-1	.	TRBJ1-1	.	CASSHGFAEAFF
TRBV2	.	TRBJ1-5	.	CASSEVRGSYQPQHF
TRBV9	TRBD2	TRBJ2-1	.	CASSGSGSGGYNEQFF
TRBV7-9	TRBD2	TRBJ2-1	.	CASSLSLAGTYNEQFF
TRBV27	.	TRBJ2-1	.	CASSFSGSHNEQFF